Given below is one T cell receptor (beta chain) in context. Original handling: Using reference gene primer amplification, nucleated cell counts were estimated. The protocol was immunoSEQ multiplex PCR, while the TCRdb copy is restricted to in-frame clones and leaves out a portion. V, J and clone size were drawn from that table, and D and trimming were deduced from the DNA. The sample holds 100,000 to 150,000 clones, 85% seen once. The sample belongs to a study of blood T cell repertoires in COVID-19. On the study more broadly: Material from acute and convalescent COVID-19 was sourced from the United States, Italy and Spain. In each case, the material was cDNA or gDNA derived from T cells, B-cell-depleted T cells, or PBMCs.

The sequence was obtained from a woman older than 75 with acute or convalescent COVID-19. Sequencing was performed on peripheral blood.

DNA for the CDR3: TGTGCCAGCAGCACGGACATGAACACTGAAGCTTTCTTT. Protein sequence: CASSTDMNTEAFF. The chain carries TRBV7-2 and TRBJ1-1; the D gene is possibly TRBD1 (5 bases). The germline V gene encodes CDR1 SGHTA and CDR2 FQGNSA. The CDR3 spans 13 residues. The V end lost 5 bases, the J end lost 0 bases, and 7 bases lay between the germline ends.